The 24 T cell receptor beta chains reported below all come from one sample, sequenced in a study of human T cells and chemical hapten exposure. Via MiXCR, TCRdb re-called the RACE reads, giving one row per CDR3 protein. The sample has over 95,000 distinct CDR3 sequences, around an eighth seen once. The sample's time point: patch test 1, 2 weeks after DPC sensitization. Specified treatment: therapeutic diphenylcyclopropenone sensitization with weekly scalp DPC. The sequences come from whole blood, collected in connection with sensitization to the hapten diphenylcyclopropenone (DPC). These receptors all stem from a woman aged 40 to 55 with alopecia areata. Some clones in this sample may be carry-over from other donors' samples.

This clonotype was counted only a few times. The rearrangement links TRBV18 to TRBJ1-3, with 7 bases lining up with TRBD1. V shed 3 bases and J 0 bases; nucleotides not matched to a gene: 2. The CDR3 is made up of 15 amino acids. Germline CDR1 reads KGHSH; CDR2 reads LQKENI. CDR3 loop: CASSPTGDSGNTIYF. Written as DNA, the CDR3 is TGTGCCAGCTCACCCACAGGGGACTCTGGAAACACCATATATTTT.

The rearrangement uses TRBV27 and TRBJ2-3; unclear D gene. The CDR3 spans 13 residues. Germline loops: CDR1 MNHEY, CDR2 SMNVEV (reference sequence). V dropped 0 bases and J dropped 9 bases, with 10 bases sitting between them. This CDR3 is CASSLSGPRTQYF. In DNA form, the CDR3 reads TGTGCCAGCAGTTTATCGGGCCCCAGGACGCAGTATTTT.

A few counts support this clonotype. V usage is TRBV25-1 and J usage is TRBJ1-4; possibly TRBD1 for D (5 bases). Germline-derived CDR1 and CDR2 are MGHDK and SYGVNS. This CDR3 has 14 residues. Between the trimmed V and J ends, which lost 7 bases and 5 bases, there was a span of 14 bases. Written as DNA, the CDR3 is TGTGCCAGCACCCCCGGGACGGAGAATGAAAAACTGTTTTTT. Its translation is CASTPGTENEKLFF.

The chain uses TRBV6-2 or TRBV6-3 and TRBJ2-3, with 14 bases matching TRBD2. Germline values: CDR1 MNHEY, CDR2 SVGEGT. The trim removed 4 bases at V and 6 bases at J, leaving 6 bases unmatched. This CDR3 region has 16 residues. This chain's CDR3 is CASSSPGLAGDDTQYF. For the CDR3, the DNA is TGTGCCAGCAGTTCTCCGGGACTAGCGGGAGATGATACGCAGTATTTT.

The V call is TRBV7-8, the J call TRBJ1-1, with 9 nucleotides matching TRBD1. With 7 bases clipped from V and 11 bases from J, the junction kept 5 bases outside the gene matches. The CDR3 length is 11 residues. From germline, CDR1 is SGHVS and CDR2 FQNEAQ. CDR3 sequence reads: CASTRTGEAFF. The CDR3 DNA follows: TGTGCCAGCACCCGGACAGGGGAGGCTTTCTTT.

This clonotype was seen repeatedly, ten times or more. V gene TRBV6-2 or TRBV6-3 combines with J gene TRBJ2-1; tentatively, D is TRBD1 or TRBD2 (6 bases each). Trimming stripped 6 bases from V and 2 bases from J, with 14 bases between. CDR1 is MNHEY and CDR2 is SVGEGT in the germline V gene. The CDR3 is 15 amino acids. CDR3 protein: CASSSQRGPYNEQFF. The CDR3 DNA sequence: TGTGCCAGCAGCTCACAACGGGGGCCCTACAATGAGCAGTTCTTC.

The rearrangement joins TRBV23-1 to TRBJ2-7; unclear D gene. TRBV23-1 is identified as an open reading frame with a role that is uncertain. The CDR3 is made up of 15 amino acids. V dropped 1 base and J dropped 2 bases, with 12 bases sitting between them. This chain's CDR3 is CASSQYWVRTYEQYF. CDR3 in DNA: TGCGCCAGCAGTCAATACTGGGTGCGGACCTACGAGCAGTACTTC.

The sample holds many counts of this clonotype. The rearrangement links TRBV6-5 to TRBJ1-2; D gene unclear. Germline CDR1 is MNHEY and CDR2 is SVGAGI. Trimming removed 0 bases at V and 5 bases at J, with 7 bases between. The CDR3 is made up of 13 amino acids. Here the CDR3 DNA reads TGTGCCAGCAGTTACTCGGCGGGTTATGGCTACACCTTC. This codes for CASSYSAGYGYTF.

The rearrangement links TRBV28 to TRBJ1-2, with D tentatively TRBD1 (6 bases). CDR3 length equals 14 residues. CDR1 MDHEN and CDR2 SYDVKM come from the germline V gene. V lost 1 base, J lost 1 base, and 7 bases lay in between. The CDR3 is CASSLLDSNYGYTF. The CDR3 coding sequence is TGTGCCAGCAGTTTATTGGACAGTAACTATGGCTACACCTTC.

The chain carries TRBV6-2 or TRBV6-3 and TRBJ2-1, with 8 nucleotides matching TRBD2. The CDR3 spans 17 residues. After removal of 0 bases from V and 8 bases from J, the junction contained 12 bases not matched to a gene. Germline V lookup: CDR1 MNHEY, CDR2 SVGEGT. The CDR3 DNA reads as TGTGCCAGCAGTTACTCCCTTACTAGCGGAGAAACGCATGAGCAGTTCTTC. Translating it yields CASSYSLTSGETHEQFF.

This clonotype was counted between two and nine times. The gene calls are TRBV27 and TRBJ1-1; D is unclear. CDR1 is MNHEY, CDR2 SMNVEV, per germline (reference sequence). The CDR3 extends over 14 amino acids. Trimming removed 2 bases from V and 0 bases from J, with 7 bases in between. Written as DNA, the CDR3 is TGTGCCAGCAGTTTAAACAGACTGAACACTGAAGCTTTCTTT. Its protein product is CASSLNRLNTEAFF.

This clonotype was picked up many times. The DNA of the CDR3 is TGTGCCACTGGTTGGGCGGCCACAGATACGCAGTATTTT. Amino acid sequence: CATGWAATDTQYF. The chain uses TRBV28 and TRBJ2-3; no definite D call. The V gene's germline CDR1 is MDHEN and CDR2 SYDVKM. The length of the CDR3 is 13 residues. The germline V and J ends were trimmed by 10 bases and 2 bases, with 13 bases remaining between them.

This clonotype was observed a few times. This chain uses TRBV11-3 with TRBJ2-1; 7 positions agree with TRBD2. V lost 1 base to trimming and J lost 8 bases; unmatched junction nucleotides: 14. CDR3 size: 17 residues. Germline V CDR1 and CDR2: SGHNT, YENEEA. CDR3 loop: CASSLGGDWAGVHEQFF. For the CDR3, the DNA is TGTGCCAGCAGCTTAGGAGGGGATTGGGCGGGAGTGCATGAGCAGTTCTTC.

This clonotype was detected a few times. CDR3 in amino acids: CASSFRLHRTNTGELFF. DNA for the CDR3: TGTGCCAGCAGCTTCAGACTGCACAGGACCAACACCGGGGAGCTGTTTTTT. The chain employs TRBV7-8 and TRBJ2-2; perhaps TRBD1 as D (5 bases). V was cut by 3 bases and J by 2 bases, with 16 bases left in between. Germline CDR1 SGHVS, CDR2 FQNEAQ. There are 17 residues in the CDR3.

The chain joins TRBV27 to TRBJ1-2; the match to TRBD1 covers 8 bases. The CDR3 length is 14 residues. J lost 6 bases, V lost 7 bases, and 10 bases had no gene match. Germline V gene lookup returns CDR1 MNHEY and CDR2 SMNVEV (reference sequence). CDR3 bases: TGTGCCAGCACGAAACAGGGGGTTCAGGATGGCTACACCTTC. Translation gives CASTKQGVQDGYTF.

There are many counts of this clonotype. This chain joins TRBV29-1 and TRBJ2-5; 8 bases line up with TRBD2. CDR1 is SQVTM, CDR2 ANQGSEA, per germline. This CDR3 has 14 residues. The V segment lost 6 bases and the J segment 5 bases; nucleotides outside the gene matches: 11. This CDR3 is CSVFSGRGLETQYF. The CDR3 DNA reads TGCAGCGTATTCAGCGGGAGAGGGTTGGAGACCCAGTACTTC.

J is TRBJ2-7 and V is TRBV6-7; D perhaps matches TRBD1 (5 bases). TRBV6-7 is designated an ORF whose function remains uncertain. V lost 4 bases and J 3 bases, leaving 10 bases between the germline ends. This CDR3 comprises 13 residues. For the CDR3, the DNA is TGTGCCAGCAGTTCCGACAGAGACTACGAGCAGTACTTC. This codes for CASSSDRDYEQYF.

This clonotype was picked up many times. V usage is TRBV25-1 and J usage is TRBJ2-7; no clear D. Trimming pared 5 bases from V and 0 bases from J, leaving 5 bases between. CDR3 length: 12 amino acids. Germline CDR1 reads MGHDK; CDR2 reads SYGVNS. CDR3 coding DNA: TGTGCCAGCAGTCCTAACTCCTACGAGCAGTACTTC. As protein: CASSPNSYEQYF.

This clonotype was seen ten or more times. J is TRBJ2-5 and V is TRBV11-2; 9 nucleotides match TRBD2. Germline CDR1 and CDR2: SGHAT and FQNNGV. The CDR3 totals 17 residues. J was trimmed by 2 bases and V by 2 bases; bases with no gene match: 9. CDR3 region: CASSLLSGLAGQETQYF. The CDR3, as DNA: TGTGCCAGCAGCTTATTATCCGGTCTAGCGGGACAAGAGACCCAGTACTTC.

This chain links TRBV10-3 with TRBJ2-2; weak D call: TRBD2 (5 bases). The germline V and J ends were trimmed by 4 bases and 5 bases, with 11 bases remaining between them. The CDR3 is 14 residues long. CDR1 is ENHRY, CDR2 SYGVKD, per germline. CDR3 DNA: TGTGCCATCAGTGCTGAGGGTTATACCGGGGAGCTGTTTTTT. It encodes CAISAEGYTGELFF.

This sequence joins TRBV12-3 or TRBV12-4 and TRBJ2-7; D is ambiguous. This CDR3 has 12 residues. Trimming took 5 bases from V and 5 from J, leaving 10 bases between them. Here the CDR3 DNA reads TGTGCCAGCAGTCCAGTATGGCACGAGCAGTACTTC. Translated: CASSPVWHEQYF.

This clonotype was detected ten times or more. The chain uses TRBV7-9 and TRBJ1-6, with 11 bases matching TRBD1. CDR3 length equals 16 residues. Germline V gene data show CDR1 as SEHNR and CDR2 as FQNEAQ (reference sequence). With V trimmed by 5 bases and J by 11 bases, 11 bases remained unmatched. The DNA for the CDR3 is TGTGCCAGCAGCCCGACCGGACAGGGGGCTTCGGCACCCCTCCACTTT. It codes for CASSPTGQGASAPLHF.

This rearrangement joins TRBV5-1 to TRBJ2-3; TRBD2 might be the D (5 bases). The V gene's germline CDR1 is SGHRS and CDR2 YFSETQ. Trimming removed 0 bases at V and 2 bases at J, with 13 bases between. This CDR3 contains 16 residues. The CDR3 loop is CASSLGGRVSTDTQYF. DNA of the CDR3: TGCGCCAGCAGCTTGGGCGGGCGCGTCTCCACAGATACGCAGTATTTT.

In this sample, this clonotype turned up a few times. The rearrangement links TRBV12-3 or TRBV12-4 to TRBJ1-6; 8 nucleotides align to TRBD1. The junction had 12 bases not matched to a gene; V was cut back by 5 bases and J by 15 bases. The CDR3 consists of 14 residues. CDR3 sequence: CASSLRTGSIHLHF. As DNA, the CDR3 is TGTGCCAGCAGTCTCCGGACAGGGAGTATCCACCTCCACTTT.